Below are 27 T cell receptor beta chains sequenced from a single sample in a study of regulatory T cells in long-lasting Graves disease. Time point given: newly diagnosed GD, antithyroid drugs for less than 3 months. There was RNA extracted from PBMCs, and the TCR library was made from it. Construction of the TCR beta libraries employed iRepertoire HTBI primers in conjunction with Arm-PCR of CDR3 regions. TCRdb reprocessed the multiplex PCR reads via MiXCR and lists one record per CDR3 protein. The table lists a few hundred thousand distinct CDR3 sequences, over 9.5% of them singletons. These data are also associated with another study on T cells in Graves' hyperthyroidism and ophthalmopathy.

The sequences come from peripheral blood mononuclear cells (PBMCs), collected at new diagnosis, from a patient treated with antithyroid drugs. The source is a woman aged 18-29 years with Graves disease.

This clonotype appeared a few times. The chain is built from TRBV27 and TRBJ2-3, with 11 nucleotides matching TRBD2. There are 16 residues in the CDR3. Germline CDR1 reads MNHEY; CDR2 reads SMNVEV (reference sequence). Unmatched junction bases numbered 8, after V lost 3 bases and J lost 6 bases. The CDR3 loop is CASSFPTSGAPDTQYF. The CDR3 DNA is TGTGCCAGCAGTTTCCCGACTAGCGGGGCCCCGGATACGCAGTATTTT.

In its sample, this clonotype was seen many times. V usage is TRBV7-3 and J usage is TRBJ2-3; 7 bases match TRBD2. This CDR3 comprises 16 residues. The germline V gene has CDR1 SGHTA and CDR2 FQGTGA. V shed 5 bases and J 2 bases; nucleotides not matched to a gene: 10. The CDR3 coding sequence is TGTGCCAGCAGCCATTCGGCTAGCGGTTCCACAGATACGCAGTATTTT. Its translation: CASSHSASGSTDTQYF.

This clonotype was counted ten times or more. The CDR3 loop reads CASSGQGDREETQYF. The CDR3 nucleotides are TGCGCCAGCAGCGGACAGGGGGACCGGGAAGAGACCCAGTACTTC. The rearrangement uses TRBV5-1 and TRBJ2-5; TRBD1 aligns across 10 bases. This CDR3 has 15 amino acids. V lost 4 bases to trimming and J lost 3 bases; unmatched junction nucleotides: 6. From germline, CDR1 is SGHRS and CDR2 YFSETQ.

This clonotype was recorded at least ten times. The chain recombines TRBV28 with TRBJ2-1; 8 positions match TRBD2. The V and J ends lost 6 bases and 0 bases, in that order; junction bases with no gene match: 7. The CDR3 loop spans 16 amino acids. The germline V gene has CDR1 MDHEN and CDR2 SYDVKM. The DNA for the CDR3 is TGTGCCAGCAGCTTAGTAAGCGGGAGCTCCTACAATGAGCAGTTCTTC. Translation: CASSLVSGSSYNEQFF.

The table lists this clonotype with many counts. V usage is TRBV5-1 and J usage is TRBJ1-2; D is undetermined. Between the trimmed V and J ends, which lost 4 bases and 6 bases, there was a span of 13 bases. The CDR3 totals 13 residues. Germline V gene lookup returns CDR1 SGHRS and CDR2 YFSETQ. The CDR3 nucleotides read TGCGCCAGCAGCCCGTTGAACAAGGATGGCTACACCTTC. It specifies CASSPLNKDGYTF. Based on the CDR3 plus reference TRBV5-1 and TRBJ1-2, the full variable domain is KAGVTQTPRYLIKTRGQQVTLSCSPISGHRSVSWYQQTPGQGLQFLFEYFSETQRNKGNFPGRFSGRQFSNSRSEMNVSTLELGDSALYLCASSPLNKDGYTFGSGTRLTVV.

This clonotype occurred many times. The chain couples TRBV6-1 to TRBJ2-2; D is ambiguous. Germline V CDR1 and CDR2: MNHNS, SASEGT. This CDR3 is 16 amino acids long. V was clipped by 6 bases and J by 4 bases, with 18 bases between them. The CDR3 loop is CASSLQHRRVTGELFF. In DNA form, the CDR3 reads TGTGCCAGCAGCCTCCAACACCGACGGGTCACCGGGGAGCTGTTTTTT.

Worth noting for this clonotype: With a much larger clone just one base away, this may be a read error. The chain uses TRBV14 and TRBJ1-1, with D perhaps matching TRBD1 (6 bases). The length of the CDR3 is 14 residues. Germline V gives CDR1 SGHDN, CDR2 FVKESK. V lost 5 bases to trimming and J lost 3 bases, with 13 bases between them. CDR3 coding DNA: TGTGCCAGCAGCGTCGACAGGAAGCACACTGAAGCTTTCTTT. Protein product: CASSVDRKHTEAFF.

A remark on this clonotype: One junction end disagrees with the germline gene, perhaps due to a read error. The chain couples TRBV13 to TRBJ2-3; 7 positions match TRBD2. CDR3 length equals 15 residues. CDR1 is PRHDT, CDR2 FYEKMQ, per germline (reference sequence). The CDR3, as DNA: TGTGCCAGCAGCGTAGGGGCGGGAGGCACAGATACGCAGTATTTT. Translating it yields CASSVGAGGTDTQYF.

The chain couples TRBV19 to TRBJ2-7; 9 bases fit TRBD2. This CDR3 comprises 14 residues. With 2 bases clipped from V and 6 bases from J, the junction kept 5 bases outside the gene matches. From germline, CDR1 is LNHDA and CDR2 SQIVND (reference sequence). The DNA of the CDR3 is TGTGCCAGTAGTATAACGATAGCGGGAGTCGAGCAGTACTTC. Its translation: CASSITIAGVEQYF.

This clonotype was found many times. This chain links TRBV18 with TRBJ2-3, with 10 bases that match TRBD1. CDR1 KGHSH and CDR2 LQKENI come from the germline V gene. This CDR3 spans 14 amino acids. V gave up 4 bases and J gave up 3 bases; unmatched junction bases: 1. The CDR3 sequence: CASSRTGGTDTQYF. The CDR3 DNA sequence: TGTGCCAGCTCACGGACAGGGGGAACAGATACGCAGTATTTT.

This clonotype has at least ten counts. The rearrangement links TRBV20-1 to TRBJ1-2; TRBD1 matches at 7 bases. The trim removed 4 bases at V and 7 bases at J, leaving 12 bases unmatched. This CDR3 has 14 residues. Germline CDR1 and CDR2: DFQATT and SNEGSKA (reference sequence). CDR3 amino acids: CSANVLDRVGGYTF. CDR3 nucleotides: TGCAGTGCTAATGTTCTCGACAGGGTTGGTGGCTACACCTTC.

This rearrangement joins TRBV5-5 to TRBJ1-4; D might be TRBD1 (6 bases). The CDR3 totals 16 residues. With 4 bases removed from V and 3 bases from J, the gap between germline ends came to 16 bases. Germline CDR1 SGHKS, CDR2 YYEKEE (reference sequence). The CDR3 DNA reads as TGTGCCAGCAGCCCCTCGGGGGCCGGCTCTAATGAAAAACTGTTTTTT. Translating gives CASSPSGAGSNEKLFF.

Ten or more counts support this clonotype. The chain combines TRBV9 with TRBJ1-1, with TRBD1 as a possible D gene (5 bases). The germline gives CDR1 SGDLS, CDR2 YYNGEE. This CDR3 contains 14 residues. V lost 0 bases, J lost 5 bases, and 11 bases lay in between. The chain's CDR3 is CASSVGGGTTEAFF. CDR3 DNA sequence: TGTGCCAGCAGCGTAGGGGGGGGAACAACTGAAGCTTTCTTT.

Comment on this clonotype: A read error is possible here, since a much larger clone lies one base away. The chain uses TRBV6-5 and TRBJ2-1; D not resolved. Per the germline V gene, CDR1 is MNHEY and CDR2 is SVGAGI. The CDR3 sequence is 14 residues long. The CDR3 DNA follows: TGTACCAGCAGTTACTCGACCGATTACAATGAGCAGTTCTTC. It encodes CTSSYSTDYNEQFF.

This clonotype has ten or more counts. CDR3 loop: CASSTGTRSGELFF. As DNA, the CDR3 is TGTGCCAGCAGTACCGGGACAAGATCCGGGGAGCTGTTTTTT. The genes are TRBV28 and TRBJ2-2, with D maybe TRBD1 (6 bases). The V end lost 5 bases, the J end lost 6 bases, and 13 bases lay between the germline ends. Germline values: CDR1 MDHEN, CDR2 SYDVKM. The CDR3 is 14 residues long.

The genes are TRBV11-3 and TRBJ2-7; D may match TRBD1 or TRBD2 (6 bases each). CDR3 size: 13 residues. CDR1 and CDR2 from the germline V gene are SGHNT and YENEEA. V lost 4 bases and J 3 bases, leaving 10 bases between the germline ends. The CDR3 DNA follows: TGTGCCAGCAGCTCAGAGGGGGGCTACGAGCAGTACTTC. It specifies CASSSEGGYEQYF.

This clonotype was counted at least ten times. The rearrangement links TRBV20-1 to TRBJ2-1; 11 nucleotides align to TRBD2. With 1 base clipped from V and 0 bases from J, the junction kept 14 bases outside the gene matches. Germline V gene sequence: CDR1 DFQATT, CDR2 SNEGSKA (reference sequence). The CDR3 length is 20 residues. For the CDR3, the DNA is TGCAGTGCTAGAGGCTTTGGGTACGCCACTAGCGGGGGCTCCTACAATGAGCAGTTCTTC. Residues: CSARGFGYATSGGSYNEQFF.

The chain has TRBV28 and TRBJ1-2, with D perhaps TRBD1 (5 bases). The germline gives CDR1 MDHEN, CDR2 SYDVKM. CDR3 length equals 14 residues. Trimming removed 5 bases from V and 5 bases from J, with 15 bases in between. The CDR3 bases are TGTGCCAGCAGTGCTAGGGGCAGGGAGTATGGCTACACCTTC. Translation gives CASSARGREYGYTF.

Notes on this clonotype: A read error is the likely source, as a far larger clone sits one nucleotide away. This chain connects TRBV27 to TRBJ2-4; 8 positions agree with TRBD2. In germline, CDR1 is MNHEY, CDR2 SMNVEV (reference sequence). CDR3 length: 14 residues. CDR3 DNA sequence: TGTGCCAGCAGTTTATTGGCGGGGGGCAATGAGCGGTTCTTC. This codes for CASSLLAGGNERFF.

This clonotype was recorded a few times. J is TRBJ2-3 and V is TRBV27, with 13 bases fitting TRBD2. This CDR3 has 17 residues. J gave up 2 bases and V 5 bases, and 7 bases lay outside the gene matches. CDR1 and CDR2 (germline): MNHEY, SMNVEV (reference sequence). The CDR3 is CASSPRLAGGPTDTQYF. CDR3 sequence (DNA): TGTGCCAGCAGTCCCAGACTAGCGGGGGGACCCACAGATACGCAGTATTTT.

This clonotype has a count of ten or more. V gene TRBV12-3 or TRBV12-4 combines with J gene TRBJ1-1; 7 bases agree with TRBD1. The CDR3 is made up of 15 amino acids. The V gene end was trimmed by 4 bases and the J gene end by 5 bases; junction bases not matched to a gene: 10. CDR3 nucleotide sequence: TGTGCCAGCAGTTCCATTAGACAGGGTGGAACTGAAGCTTTCTTT. It yields the protein CASSSIRQGGTEAFF.

This clonotype was detected many times. The CDR3 region has the DNA TGTGCCATCAGTGAAGGGGGAGCGGGAGGGAATTACGAGCAGTACTTC. Its protein is CAISEGGAGGNYEQYF. V gene TRBV10-3 combines with J gene TRBJ2-7; TRBD2 matches at 10 bases. The CDR3 sequence is 16 residues long. V shed 3 bases, J shed 4 bases, and the junction held 9 bases outside the gene matches. The germline V gene encodes CDR1 ENHRY and CDR2 SYGVKD.

The chain recombines TRBV9 with TRBJ1-3; tentative D call: TRBD1 (5 bases). Germline assignment: CDR1 SGDLS and CDR2 YYNGEE. V shed 0 bases and J shed 8 bases, with 12 bases lying between them. This CDR3 region has 14 residues. DNA for the CDR3: TGTGCCAGCAGCGTAGACACAGGCCTAGACACCATATATTTT. Translating it yields CASSVDTGLDTIYF.

In its sample, this clonotype was seen many times. The CDR3 loop is CSARDQASGGEPQHF. CDR3 coding DNA: TGCAGTGCTAGAGATCAGGCGTCAGGGGGGGAGCCCCAGCATTTT. The rearrangement links TRBV20-1 to TRBJ1-5; the match to TRBD1 covers 7 bases. The germline gives CDR1 DFQATT, CDR2 SNEGSKA (reference sequence). Trimming took 0 bases from V and 8 from J; bases not matched to a gene: 10. CDR3 size: 15 residues.

This clonotype was counted ten times or more. The rearrangement uses TRBV27 and TRBJ2-1, with TRBD2 as a possible D gene (6 bases). CDR1 MNHEY and CDR2 SMNVEV come from the germline V gene (reference sequence). The CDR3 covers 16 residues. Trimming stripped 3 bases from V and 8 bases from J, with 20 bases between. CDR3 amino acids: CASSFLYGTSVDEQFF. The CDR3 coding sequence is TGTGCCAGCAGTTTCCTGTATGGGACTTCAGTCGATGAGCAGTTCTTC.

The chain uses TRBV19 and TRBJ2-3; 9 bases fit TRBD2. CDR1 LNHDA and CDR2 SQIVND come from the germline V gene (reference sequence). V shed 3 bases, J shed 2 bases, and the junction held 21 bases outside the gene matches. The length of the CDR3 is 21 residues. In nucleotides, the CDR3 is TGTGCCAGTAGTATTTCGGTCCTAGCGGGAACCCACCCGGCCGCCACAGATACGCAGTATTTT. It codes for CASSISVLAGTHPAATDTQYF.

This clonotype has a count of ten or more. The J gene is TRBJ2-2, the V gene TRBV13, with D perhaps matching TRBD1 (6 bases). This CDR3 is built from 15 residues. V lost 4 bases and J lost 6, with 15 bases in between. Germline values: CDR1 PRHDT, CDR2 FYEKMQ (reference sequence). The DNA of the CDR3 is TGTGCCAGCAGCTCCGAGGGTCAGGGGCCCGGGGAGCTGTTTTTT. Protein: CASSSEGQGPGELFF.